The next 5 T cell receptor beta chains were all read from a single sample in a study of T cells in localized non-small cell lung cancer (dated by TCRdb to 2018 to 2021). Receptor libraries were prepared by the immunoSEQ multiplex PCR assay. TCRdb mirrors the immuneACCESS table, restricted to in-frame sequences. Some clones are absent from its copies; in checked studies, under half trace to an unresolved V gene, and the reason for the others is unknown. Recorded for this sample are about 31,000 clones; roughly 90% of them occurred a single time. Under 5% of the sample goes to the ten largest clones. Material: peripheral blood mononuclear cells, obtained before any cancer treatment. The receptors here all came from a woman aged 35 to 70 with stage III lung adenocarcinoma.

V gene TRBV20-1 combines with J gene TRBJ1-4; D not resolved. The CDR3 length is 10 residues. V lost 6 bases and J 8 bases, leaving 7 bases between the germline ends. The V gene's germline CDR1 is DFQATT and CDR2 SNEGSKA (reference sequence). The CDR3 DNA reads TGCAGTGCGAGAAGGGAAAAACTGTTTTTT. This sequence encodes CSARREKLFF.

CDR3 in amino acids: CASSLVGAGGPSEGNEQFF. CDR3 DNA: TGTGCCAGCAGCTTAGTAGGAGCGGGGGGGCCCTCTGAAGGTAATGAGCAGTTCTTC. This sequence joins TRBV11-2 and TRBJ2-1, with 10 bases identical to TRBD2. CDR3 length: 19 amino acids. J was trimmed by 7 bases and V by 1 base; bases with no gene match: 16. CDR1 is SGHAT, CDR2 FQNNGV, per germline. The complete variable domain, with remaining parts taken from reference TRBV11-2 and TRBJ2-1, reads EAGVAQSPRYKIIEKRQSVAFWCNPISGHATLYWYQQILGQGPKLLIQFQNNGVVDDSQLPKDRFSAERLKGVDSTLKIQPAKLEDSAVYLCASSLVGAGGPSEGNEQFFGPGTRLTVL.

This clone was seen a handful of times. This chain uses TRBV13 with TRBJ2-7; 11 bases align to TRBD2. The CDR3 is 19 amino acids. V lost 5 bases, J lost 3 bases, and 18 bases stayed unmatched. Germline lookup yields CDR1 PRHDT and CDR2 FYEKMQ (reference sequence). This CDR3 reads CASSPRTTGTSGGNYEQYF. The CDR3 DNA is TGTGCCAGCAGCCCTCGAACGACCGGGACTAGCGGAGGGAACTACGAGCAGTACTTC.

The chain joins TRBV18 to TRBJ1-2; D gene ambiguous. V shed 3 bases and J shed 6 bases, with 14 bases lying between them. Germline V gene data show CDR1 as KGHSH and CDR2 as LQKENI. The CDR3 totals 14 residues. In DNA form, the CDR3 reads TGTGCCAGCTCACCCCCCTCGGGTCCCCATGGCTACACCTTC. This sequence encodes CASSPPSGPHGYTF.

The gene calls are TRBV7-6 and TRBJ2-2, with 7 bases that match TRBD1. J gave up 5 bases and V 1 base, and 4 bases lay outside the gene matches. The V gene's germline CDR1 is SGHVS and CDR2 FNYEAQ. This CDR3 region has 15 residues. CDR3 DNA sequence: TGTGCCAGCAGCTTAGAGGCAGGGGGAACCGGGGAGCTGTTTTTT. It codes for CASSLEAGGTGELFF. The whole variable domain, filled in from reference TRBV7-6 and TRBJ2-2, reads GAGVSQSPRYKVTKRGQDVALRCDPISGHVSLYWYRQALGQGPEFLTYFNYEAQQDKSGLPNDRFSAERPEGSISTLTIQRTEQRDSAMYRCASSLEAGGTGELFFGEGSRLTVL.